Sequencing of this T cell receptor (beta chain) was carried out in a study of vaccination and CD4 T cells after COVID-19. Study outcomes and limitations: For SARS-CoV-2-reactive clonotypes, the median went from about 22 to 38, a nonsignificant increase.

Treatment reported: 10-day PBMC culture with coronavirus spike peptide pools or control peptides (ViraFEST assay). Germline V gene lookup returns CDR1 SQVTM and CDR2 ANQGSEA. Trimming took 5 bases from V and 7 from J, leaving 15 bases between them. The length of the CDR3 is 13 residues. The Oncomine TCR Beta short-read assay sequenced DNA from cultured CD4+ T cells. TCRdb processed the PCR reads anew with MiXCR; each CDR3 protein has one entry. The table includes 4,200 or so distinct CDR3 sequences, about 20% detected once. This clonotype is classed as medium-sized (0.01 to 0.1%). Its target is not known.

Sample: CD4+ T cells from blood, cultured in vitro. The gene calls are TRBV29-1 and TRBJ2-1; D uncertain. The receptor comes from a human donor who had recovered from COVID-19. CDR3 protein: CSVRDALRNEQFF. In DNA, the CDR3 is TGCAGCGTTCGAGACGCCCTTCGGAATGAGCAGTTCTTC.